This T cell receptor (beta chain) was obtained from a study of molecular identifiers for immune sequencing clone quantification. Study-level results: Spiked Jurkat TCR RNA equal to one cell could reportedly be picked out among over 850,000 naive cells.

There are 14 residues in the CDR3. Per the germline V gene, CDR1 is LNHDA and CDR2 is SQIVND (reference sequence). V was shortened by 1 base and J by 2 bases, with 9 bases between the two germline ends. TCRdb passed the PCR reads through MiXCR, listing each CDR3 protein once. The sample contains hundreds of thousands of distinct CDR3 sequences, 20% of which appear only once. This clonotype was detected ten times or more. Its antigen is not known. Sequencing was performed on naive CD8+ T cells from blood, with Jurkat cell RNA spiked in. This sample's subset: FACS-sorted CD8+CD4-CCR7+CD45RA+ naive T cells. This receptor was taken from a human donor in good health. Some libraries in this study had Jurkat cell RNA spiked in. V gene TRBV19 combines with J gene TRBJ2-7; D unresolved. The DNA for the CDR3 is TGTGCCAGTAGTATAGGAGTGATTGCCTACGAGCAGTACTTC. It encodes CASSIGVIAYEQYF.